A selection of T cell receptor beta chains follows, all from one sample in a study of blood T cell repertoires in COVID-19. Sequencing used immunoSEQ multiplex PCR; TCRdb keeps in-frame clones, though not all of them. The top ten hold about 5% of the sample, which has 75,000 to 95,000 clones, 79% seen once. Sequencing used peripheral blood. The origin of the receptors is a woman at least 80 years old with active or convalescent COVID-19. The CDR3 runs from the conserved cysteine through the conserved F or W. Each record gives: CDR3 protein, V gene, J gene.

cdr3_aa: CASSLFASGRFETQYF; v_call: TRBV28; j_call: TRBJ2-5
cdr3_aa: CASSLVPGGPYEQYF; v_call: TRBV5-1; j_call: TRBJ2-7
cdr3_aa: CASSLGGGAPNEAFF; v_call: TRBV7-2; j_call: TRBJ1-1
cdr3_aa: CASSLGTGLSYEQYF; v_call: TRBV11-3; j_call: TRBJ2-7
cdr3_aa: CASSFRQGGGYTF; v_call: TRBV27; j_call: TRBJ1-2
cdr3_aa: CASSGQALIGLGNEQFF; v_call: TRBV3-1/TRBV3-2; j_call: TRBJ2-1
cdr3_aa: CASSVPTSTAEQYF; v_call: TRBV2; j_call: TRBJ2-7
cdr3_aa: CASSQDWGQPQHF; v_call: TRBV4-3; j_call: TRBJ1-5
cdr3_aa: CASSLQYLSGNTIYF; v_call: TRBV6-5; j_call: TRBJ1-3
cdr3_aa: CASRSGQGRTQYF; v_call: TRBV27; j_call: TRBJ2-5
cdr3_aa: CASRTYSVHYNSPLHF; v_call: TRBV7-9; j_call: TRBJ1-6
cdr3_aa: CASSFPLAEYNEQFF; v_call: TRBV27; j_call: TRBJ2-1
cdr3_aa: CASSQELTYLAEITDTQYF; v_call: TRBV4-1; j_call: TRBJ2-3
cdr3_aa: CASSLTDPRWAFF; v_call: TRBV7-8; j_call: TRBJ1-1
cdr3_aa: CASRGGRGINEQFF; v_call: TRBV25-1; j_call: TRBJ2-1
cdr3_aa: CASSAMSSGQTYEQYF; v_call: TRBV11-2; j_call: TRBJ2-7
cdr3_aa: CASSSGQKNQPQHF; v_call: TRBV6-2/TRBV6-3; j_call: TRBJ1-5
cdr3_aa: CASSLDVQNTIYF; v_call: TRBV7-9; j_call: TRBJ1-3
cdr3_aa: CASSTGTSGASNIQYF; v_call: TRBV5-1; j_call: TRBJ2-4
cdr3_aa: CASSPGTANYFNEKLFF; v_call: TRBV4-3; j_call: TRBJ1-4